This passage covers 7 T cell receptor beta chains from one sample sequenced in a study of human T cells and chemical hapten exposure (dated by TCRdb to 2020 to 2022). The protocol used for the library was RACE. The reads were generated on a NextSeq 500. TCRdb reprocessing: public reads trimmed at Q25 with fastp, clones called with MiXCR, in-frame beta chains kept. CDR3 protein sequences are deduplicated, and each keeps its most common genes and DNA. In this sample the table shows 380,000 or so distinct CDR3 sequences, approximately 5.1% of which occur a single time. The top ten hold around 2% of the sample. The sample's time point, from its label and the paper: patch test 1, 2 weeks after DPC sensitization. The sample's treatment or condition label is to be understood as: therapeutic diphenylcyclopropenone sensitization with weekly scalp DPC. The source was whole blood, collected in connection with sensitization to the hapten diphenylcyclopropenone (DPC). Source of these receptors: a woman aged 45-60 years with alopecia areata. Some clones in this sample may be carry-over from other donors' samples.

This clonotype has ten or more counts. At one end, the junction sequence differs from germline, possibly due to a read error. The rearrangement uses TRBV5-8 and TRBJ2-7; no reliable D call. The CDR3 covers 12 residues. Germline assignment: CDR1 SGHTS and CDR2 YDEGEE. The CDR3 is CASRLGGYEQYF. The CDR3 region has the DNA TGTGCCAGCAGGTTGGGTGGATACGAGCAGTACTTC.

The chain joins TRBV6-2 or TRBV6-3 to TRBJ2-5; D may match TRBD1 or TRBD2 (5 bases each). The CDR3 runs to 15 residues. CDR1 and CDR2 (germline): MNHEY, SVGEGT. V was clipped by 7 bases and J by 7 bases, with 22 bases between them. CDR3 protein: CASNFLSGAGRTQYF. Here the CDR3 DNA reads TGTGCCAGCAACTTCTTATCCGGGGCAGGGCGGACCCAGTACTTC.

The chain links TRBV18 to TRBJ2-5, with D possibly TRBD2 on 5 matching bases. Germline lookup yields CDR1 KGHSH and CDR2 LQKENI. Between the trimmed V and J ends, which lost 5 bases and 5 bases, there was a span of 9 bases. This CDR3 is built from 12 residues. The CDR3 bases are TGTGCCAGCTCAGACCGGAGGGAGACCCAGTACTTC. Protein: CASSDRRETQYF.

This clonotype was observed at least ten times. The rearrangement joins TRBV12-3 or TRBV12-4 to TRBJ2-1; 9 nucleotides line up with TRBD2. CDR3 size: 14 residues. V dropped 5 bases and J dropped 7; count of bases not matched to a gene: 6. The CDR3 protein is CASSPPGLANEQFF. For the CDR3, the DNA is TGTGCCAGCAGTCCCCCGGGACTAGCTAATGAGCAGTTCTTC.

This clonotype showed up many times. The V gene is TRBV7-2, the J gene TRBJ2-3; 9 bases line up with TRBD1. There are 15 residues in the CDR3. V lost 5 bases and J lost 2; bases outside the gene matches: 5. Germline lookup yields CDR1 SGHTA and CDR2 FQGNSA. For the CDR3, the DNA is TGTGCCAGCAGCCGGGACAGGGACTACACAGATACGCAGTATTTT. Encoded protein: CASSRDRDYTDTQYF.

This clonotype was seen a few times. The CDR3 DNA reads as TGTGCCAGCAGTTACCCTGTTGGCAGGGCGGCTGAAGCTTTCTTT. Protein product: CASSYPVGRAAEAFF. This chain connects TRBV6-2 or TRBV6-3 to TRBJ1-1; the D gene is possibly TRBD1 (5 bases). V lost 2 bases to trimming and J lost 6 bases, with 16 bases between them. Germline values: CDR1 MNHEY, CDR2 SVGEGT. The CDR3 contains 15 residues.

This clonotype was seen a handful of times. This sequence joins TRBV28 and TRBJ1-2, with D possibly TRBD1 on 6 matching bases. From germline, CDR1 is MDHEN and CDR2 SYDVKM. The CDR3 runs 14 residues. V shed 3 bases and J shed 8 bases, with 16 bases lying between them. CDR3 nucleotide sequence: TGTGCCAGCAGTTTCACGCAGGGGTCCCGCGGCTACACCTTC. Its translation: CASSFTQGSRGYTF.